Reported below is one T cell receptor (beta chain). The CDR3 is 15 residues long. The V segment lost 3 bases and the J segment 2 bases; nucleotides outside the gene matches: 4. The germline CDR1 and CDR2 sequences are SEHNR and FQNEAQ (reference sequence). This record comes from a study of shared clonotypes between healthy human individuals. Libraries were prepared by immunoSEQ multiplex PCR; TCRdb keeps only in-frame clonotypes and omits some of them. Counted here are approximately 500,000 clones, 90% to 96% occurring once; the ten biggest clones make up about 0.064%. V is TRBV7-9 and J is TRBJ2-3; 8 nucleotides align to TRBD1. The source material was naive CD4+ T cells sorted from blood. Documented subset: CD45RA+ positively selected. This receptor was obtained from a woman aged 25 to 45 in good health. The CDR3 loop is CASSLTGVSTDTQYF. Written as DNA, the CDR3 is TGTGCCAGCAGCTTGACAGGGGTTTCCACAGATACGCAGTATTTT.